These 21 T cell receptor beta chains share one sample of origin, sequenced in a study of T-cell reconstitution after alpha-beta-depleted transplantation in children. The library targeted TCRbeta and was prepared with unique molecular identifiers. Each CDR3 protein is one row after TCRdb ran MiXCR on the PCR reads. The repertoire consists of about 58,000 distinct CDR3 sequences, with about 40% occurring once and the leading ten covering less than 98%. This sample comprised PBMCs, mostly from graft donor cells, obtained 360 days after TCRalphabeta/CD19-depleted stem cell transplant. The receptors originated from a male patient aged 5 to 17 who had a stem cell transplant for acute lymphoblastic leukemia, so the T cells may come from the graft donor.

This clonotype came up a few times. The CDR3 DNA reads TGTGCCAGCAGCTTTGGGACTAGCGGGGCCAGGGAGGAGTACTTC. It specifies CASSFGTSGAREEYF. The chain recombines TRBV7-9 with TRBJ2-7; 13 bases map to TRBD2. Germline CDR1 and CDR2: SEHNR and FQNEAQ (reference sequence). The CDR3 runs 15 residues. With 3 bases clipped from V and 11 bases from J, the junction kept 10 bases outside the gene matches.

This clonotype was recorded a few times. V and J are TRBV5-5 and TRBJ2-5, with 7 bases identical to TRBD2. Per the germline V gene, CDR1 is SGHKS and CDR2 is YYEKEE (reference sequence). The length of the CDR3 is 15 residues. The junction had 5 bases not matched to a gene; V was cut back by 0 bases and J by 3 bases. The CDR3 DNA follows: TGTGCCAGCAGCTTGGCAGCGGGGAATGAAGAGACCCAGTACTTC. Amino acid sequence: CASSLAAGNEETQYF.

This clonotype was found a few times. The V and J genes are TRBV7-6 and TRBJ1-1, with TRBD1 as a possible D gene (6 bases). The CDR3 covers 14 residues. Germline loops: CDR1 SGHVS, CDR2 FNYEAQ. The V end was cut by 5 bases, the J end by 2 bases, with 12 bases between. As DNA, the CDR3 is TGTGCCAGCAGCCCCAGGGGATCCAACACTGAAGCTTTCTTT. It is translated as CASSPRGSNTEAFF.

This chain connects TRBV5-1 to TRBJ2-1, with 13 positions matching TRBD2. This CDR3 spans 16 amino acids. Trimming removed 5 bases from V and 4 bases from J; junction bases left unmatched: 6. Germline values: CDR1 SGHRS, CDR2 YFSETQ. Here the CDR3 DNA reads TGCGCCAGCAGATCCGGACTAGCGGGAGAATACAATGAGCAGTTCTTC. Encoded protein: CASRSGLAGEYNEQFF. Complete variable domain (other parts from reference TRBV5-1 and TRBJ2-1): KAGVTQTPRYLIKTRGQQVTLSCSPISGHRSVSWYQQTPGQGLQFLFEYFSETQRNKGNFPGRFSGRQFSNSRSEMNVSTLELGDSALYLCASRSGLAGEYNEQFFGPGTRLTVL.

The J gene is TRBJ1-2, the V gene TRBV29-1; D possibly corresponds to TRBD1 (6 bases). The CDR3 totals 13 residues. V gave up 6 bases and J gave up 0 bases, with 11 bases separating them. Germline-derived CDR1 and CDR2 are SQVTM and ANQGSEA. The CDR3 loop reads CSVGDISNYGYTF. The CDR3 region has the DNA TGCAGCGTGGGGGACATTTCTAACTATGGCTACACCTTC.

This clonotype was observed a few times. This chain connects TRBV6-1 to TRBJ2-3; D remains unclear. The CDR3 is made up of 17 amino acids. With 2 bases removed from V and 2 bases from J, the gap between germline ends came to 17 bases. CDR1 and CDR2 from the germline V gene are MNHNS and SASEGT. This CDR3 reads CASSEPSPSFLTDTQYF. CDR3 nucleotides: TGTGCCAGCAGTGAACCAAGTCCCTCTTTTCTCACAGATACGCAGTATTTT.

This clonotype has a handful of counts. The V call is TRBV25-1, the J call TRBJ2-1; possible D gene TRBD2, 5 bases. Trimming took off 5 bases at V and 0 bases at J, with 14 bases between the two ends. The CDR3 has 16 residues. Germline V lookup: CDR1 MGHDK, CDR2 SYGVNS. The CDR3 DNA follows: TGTGCCAGCAGTAACGGACTGGCGAGCTCCTACAATGAGCAGTTCTTC. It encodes CASSNGLASSYNEQFF. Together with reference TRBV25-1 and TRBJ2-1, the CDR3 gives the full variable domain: EADIYQTPRYLVIGTGKKITLECSQTMGHDKMYWYQQDPGMELHLIHYSYGVNSTEKGDLSSESTVSRIRTEHFPLTLESARPSHTSQYLCASSNGLASSYNEQFFGPGTRLTVL.

The CDR3 spells CASSVSPSGQETQYF. In DNA, the CDR3 is TGTGCCAGCAGCGTCTCACCTAGCGGGCAAGAGACCCAGTACTTC. The gene calls are TRBV9 and TRBJ2-5, with 8 bases fitting TRBD2. Per the germline V gene, CDR1 is SGDLS and CDR2 is YYNGEE. The CDR3 has 15 amino acids. V gave up 2 bases and J gave up 2 bases; unmatched junction bases: 5.

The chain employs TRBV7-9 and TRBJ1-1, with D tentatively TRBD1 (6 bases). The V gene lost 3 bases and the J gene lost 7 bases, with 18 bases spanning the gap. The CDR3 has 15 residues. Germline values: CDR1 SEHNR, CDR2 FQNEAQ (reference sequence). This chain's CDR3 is CASSFGGGGSNEAFF. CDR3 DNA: TGTGCCAGCAGCTTTGGAGGGGGGGGCTCCAATGAAGCTTTCTTT. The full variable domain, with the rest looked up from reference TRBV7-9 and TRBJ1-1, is DTGVSQNPRHKITKRGQNVTFRCDPISEHNRLYWYRQTLGQGPEFLTYFQNEAQLEKSRLLSDRFSAERPKGSFSTLEIQRTEQGDSAMYLCASSFGGGGSNEAFFGQGTRLTVV.

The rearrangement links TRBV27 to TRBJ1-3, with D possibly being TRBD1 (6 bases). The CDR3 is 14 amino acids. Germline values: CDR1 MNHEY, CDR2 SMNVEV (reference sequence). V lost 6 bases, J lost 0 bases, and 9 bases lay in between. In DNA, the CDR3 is TGTGCCAGCAGGCAACAGGGCTCTGGAAACACCATATATTTT. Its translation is CASRQQGSGNTIYF.

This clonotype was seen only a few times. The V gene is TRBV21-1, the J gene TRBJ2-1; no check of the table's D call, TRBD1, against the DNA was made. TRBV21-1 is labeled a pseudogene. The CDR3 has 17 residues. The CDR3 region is CASSKEGDSNHYNEQFF. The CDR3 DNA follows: TGTGCCAGCAGCAAAGAGGGCGACTCCAACCATTACAATGAGCAGTTCTTC.

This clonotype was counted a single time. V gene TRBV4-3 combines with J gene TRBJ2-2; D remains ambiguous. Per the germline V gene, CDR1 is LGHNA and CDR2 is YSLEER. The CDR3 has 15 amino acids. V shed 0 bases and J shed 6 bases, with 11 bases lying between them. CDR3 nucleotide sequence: TGCGCCAGCAGCCAAGATCGGTCCGCCCCCGGGGAGCTGTTTTTT. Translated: CASSQDRSAPGELFF.

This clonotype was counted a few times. CDR3 coding DNA: TGTGCCAGCAGCCCAGGTGATCGGAATTCACCCCTCCACTTT. Amino acids: CASSPGDRNSPLHF. V usage is TRBV7-9 and J usage is TRBJ1-6; no clear D gene. The CDR3 loop spans 14 amino acids. Germline-derived CDR1 and CDR2 are SEHNR and FQNEAQ (reference sequence). Trimming removed 5 bases at V and 7 bases at J, with 12 bases between.

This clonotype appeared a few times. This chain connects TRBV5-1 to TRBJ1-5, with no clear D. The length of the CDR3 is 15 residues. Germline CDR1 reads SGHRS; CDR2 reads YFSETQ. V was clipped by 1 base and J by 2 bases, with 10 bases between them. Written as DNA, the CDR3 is TGCGCCAGCAGCTTGACGGGAGTCGGCAATCAGCCCCAGCATTTT. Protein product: CASSLTGVGNQPQHF.

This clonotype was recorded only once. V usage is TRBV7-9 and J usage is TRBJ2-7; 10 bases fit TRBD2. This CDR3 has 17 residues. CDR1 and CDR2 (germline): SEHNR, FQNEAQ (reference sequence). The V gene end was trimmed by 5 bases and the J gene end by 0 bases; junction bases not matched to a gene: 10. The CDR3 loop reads CASSPRQTSGVSYEQYF. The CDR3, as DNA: TGTGCCAGCAGCCCCCGACAAACTAGCGGGGTCTCCTACGAGCAGTACTTC. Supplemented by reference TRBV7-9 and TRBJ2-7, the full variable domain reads DTGVSQNPRHKITKRGQNVTFRCDPISEHNRLYWYRQTLGQGPEFLTYFQNEAQLEKSRLLSDRFSAERPKGSFSTLEIQRTEQGDSAMYLCASSPRQTSGVSYEQYFGPGTRLTVT.

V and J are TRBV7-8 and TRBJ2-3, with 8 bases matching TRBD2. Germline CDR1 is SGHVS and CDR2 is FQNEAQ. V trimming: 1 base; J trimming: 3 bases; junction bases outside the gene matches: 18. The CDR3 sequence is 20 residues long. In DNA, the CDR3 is TGTGCCAGCAGCTTAGTTCGGTTCCGGGAGGGCCGTGGGAGGACAGATACGCAGTATTTT. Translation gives CASSLVRFREGRGRTDTQYF. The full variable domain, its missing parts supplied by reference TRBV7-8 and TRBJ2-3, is GAGVSQSPRYKVAKRGQDVALRCDPISGHVSLFWYQQALGQGPEFLTYFQNEAQLDKSGLPSDRFFAERPEGSVSTLKIQRTQQEDSAVYLCASSLVRFREGRGRTDTQYFGPGTRLTVL.

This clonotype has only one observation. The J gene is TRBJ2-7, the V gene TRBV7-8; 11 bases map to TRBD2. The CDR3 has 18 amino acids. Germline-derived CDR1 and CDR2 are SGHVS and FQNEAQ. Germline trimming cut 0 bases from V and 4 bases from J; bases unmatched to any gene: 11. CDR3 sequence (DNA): TGTGCCAGCAGCTTAGCCCTTTACGGGACTAGCGGTTCTTACGAGCAGTACTTC. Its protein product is CASSLALYGTSGSYEQYF.

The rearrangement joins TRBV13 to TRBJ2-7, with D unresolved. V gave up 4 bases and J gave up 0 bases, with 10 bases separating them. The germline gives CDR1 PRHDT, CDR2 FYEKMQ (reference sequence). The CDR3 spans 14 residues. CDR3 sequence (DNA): TGTGCCAGCAGCTCCTCTAGTTTCTCCTACGAGCAGTACTTC. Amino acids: CASSSSSFSYEQYF.

DNA for the CDR3: TGCAGCGTTCGGGGGGTCGGGCAGCCCCAGCATTTT. Amino acid sequence: CSVRGVGQPQHF. The J gene is TRBJ1-5, the V gene TRBV29-1; perhaps TRBD1 as D (5 bases). The CDR3 is 12 amino acids. V shed 5 bases and J shed 7 bases, with 12 bases lying between them. CDR1 SQVTM and CDR2 ANQGSEA come from the germline V gene.

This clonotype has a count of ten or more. The CDR3: CASSPQGPNTEAFF. CDR3 coding DNA: TGCGCCAGCAGTCCACAGGGCCCGAACACTGAAGCTTTCTTT. The genes are TRBV5-1 and TRBJ1-1; tentative D call: TRBD1 (6 bases). V shed 5 bases and J shed 1 base, with 12 bases lying between them. The CDR3 sequence is 14 residues long. CDR1 and CDR2 (germline): SGHRS, YFSETQ.

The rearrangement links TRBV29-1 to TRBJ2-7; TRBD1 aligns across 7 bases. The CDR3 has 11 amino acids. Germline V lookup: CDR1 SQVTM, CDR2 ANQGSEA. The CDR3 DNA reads TGCACCCACAGGGGCAGCTACGAGCAGTACTTC. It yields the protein CTHRGSYEQYF.